The T cell receptor beta chain under discussion was sequenced for a study of shared clonotypes between healthy human individuals. V lost 6 bases to trimming and J lost 4 bases, with 16 bases between them. CDR1 is SGHRS, CDR2 YFSETQ, per germline. The CDR3 spans 14 residues. This table comes from immunoSEQ multiplex PCR, and its TCRdb copy is limited to in-frame clones, with some not included. The sample contains some 900,000 clones, roughly 72% of which appear only once. This TCR derives from a man between 18 and 35 years old in good health. Sample: memory CD4+ T cells sorted from blood. Stated subset: CD45RA-negative fraction. J is TRBJ1-1 and V is TRBV5-1; D is perhaps TRBD1 (5 bases). This CDR3 reads CASNPGQHATEAFF. In DNA, the CDR3 is TGCGCCAGCAACCCAGGGCAGCACGCCACTGAAGCTTTCTTT.